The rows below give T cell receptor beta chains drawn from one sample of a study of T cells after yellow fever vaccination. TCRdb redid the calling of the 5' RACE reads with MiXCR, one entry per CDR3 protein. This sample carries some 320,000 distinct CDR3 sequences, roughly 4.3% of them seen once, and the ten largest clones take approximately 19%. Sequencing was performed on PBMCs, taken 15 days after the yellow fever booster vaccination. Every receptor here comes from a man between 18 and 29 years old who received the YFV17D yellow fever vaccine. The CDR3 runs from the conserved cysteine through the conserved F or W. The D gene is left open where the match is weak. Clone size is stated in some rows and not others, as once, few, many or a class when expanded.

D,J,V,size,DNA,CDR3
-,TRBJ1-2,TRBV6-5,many,TGTGCCAGCAGTTTTAGGGGCGGATATGGCTACACCTTC,CASSFRGGYGYTF
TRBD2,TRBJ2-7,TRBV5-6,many,TGTGCCAGCCACTCTAGCGGTTACGAGCAGTACTTC,CASHSSGYEQYF
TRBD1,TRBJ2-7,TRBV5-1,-,TGCGCCAGCAGCTTGTTAGGGACAGGGGGTCACGAGCAGTACTTC,CASSLLGTGGHEQYF
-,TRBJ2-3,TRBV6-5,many,TGTGCCAGCAGTTACTCGAAGTGGGACAACCAGGACACAGATACGCAGTATTTT,CASSYSKWDNQDTDTQYF
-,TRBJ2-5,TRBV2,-,TGTGCCAGCATTTTCCTCCCCGGGGGCCAAGAGACCCAGTACTTC,CASIFLPGGQETQYF
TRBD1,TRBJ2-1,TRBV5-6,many,TGTGCCAGCAGCTTCCAGGACAGGCACAATGAGCAGTTCTTC,CASSFQDRHNEQFF
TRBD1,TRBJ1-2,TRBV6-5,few,TGTGCCAGCAGTTCCAGGATCCAATACAGGGGAAATGGAGGCTACACCTTC,CASSSRIQYRGNGGYTF
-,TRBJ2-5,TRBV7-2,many,TGTGCCAGCAGCTTAGGCTCGAACCAAGAATCCCAGTACTTC,CASSLGSNQESQYF
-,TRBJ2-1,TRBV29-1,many,TGCAGCGTAAGGAGGATATCCTACAATGAGCAGTTCTTC,CSVRRISYNEQFF
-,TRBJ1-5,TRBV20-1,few,TGCAGTGCTAGCCTCGGGGATCAGCCCCAGCATTTT,CSASLGDQPQHF
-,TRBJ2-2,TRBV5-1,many,TGCGCCAGCAGTCCTGAACAGCGATTCACCGGGGAGCTGTTTTTT,CASSPEQRFTGELFF
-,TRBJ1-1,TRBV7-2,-,TGTGCCAGCAGCCTACTAATATGGGGGGGCGCGGGCACTGAAGCTTTCTTT,CASSLLIWGGAGTEAFF
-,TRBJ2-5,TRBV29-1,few,TGCAGCGTGGAGTCGGACCACGAAGGGACCCAGTACTTC,CSVESDHEGTQYF
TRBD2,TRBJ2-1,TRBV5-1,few,TGCGCCAGCAGCTTGGGGACTAGCGGGGGGGAGCGGCAGTTCTTC,CASSLGTSGGERQFF
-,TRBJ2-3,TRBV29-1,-,TGCAGCGGGGTACTTTACACAGATACGCAGTATTTT,CSGVLYTDTQYF
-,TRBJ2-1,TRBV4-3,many,TGCGCCAGCAGCCAAGGGCTCAGCCATGAGCAGTTCTTC,CASSQGLSHEQFF
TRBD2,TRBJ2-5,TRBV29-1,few,TGCAGCGTGGGGAAGGGACTAGCGGGGGGAGAGACCCAGTACTTC,CSVGKGLAGGETQYF
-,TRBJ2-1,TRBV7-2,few,TGTGCCAGCAGCTTCCCACTCAGCCCGGACTCCCTCCTTTACAATGAGCAGTTCTTC,CASSFPLSPDSLLYNEQFF
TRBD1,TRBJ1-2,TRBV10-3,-,TGTGCCATCAGCGGACAGGGATATAACTATGGCTACACCTTC,CAISGQGYNYGYTF
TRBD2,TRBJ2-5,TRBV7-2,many,TGTGCCAGCAGCTTAGCGATTACTAGCGGGGGGCGGGAGACCCAGTACTTC,CASSLAITSGGRETQYF
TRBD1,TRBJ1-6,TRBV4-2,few,TGTGCCAGCAGCCAAGATCGGGACAGAAATTCACCCCTCCACTTT,CASSQDRDRNSPLHF
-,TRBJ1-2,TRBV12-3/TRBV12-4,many,TGTGCCAGCAGCCCTGTCAACTGGGGGCGATGGCCCGGCTACACCTTC,CASSPVNWGRWPGYTF
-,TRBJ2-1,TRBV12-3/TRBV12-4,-,TGTGCCAGCAGCCGACCGGGGGATGAGCAGTTCTTC,CASSRPGDEQFF
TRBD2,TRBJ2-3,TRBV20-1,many,TGCAGTGCTGCCCTTCTAGCGGGCACAGATACGCAGTATTTT,CSAALLAGTDTQYF
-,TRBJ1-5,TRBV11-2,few,TGTGCCAGCAGCCCCGATTATAGCAATCAGCCCCAGCATTTT,CASSPDYSNQPQHF
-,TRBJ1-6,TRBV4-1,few,TGCGCCAGCAGCCAGAGGTGGGCAGATAATTCACCCCTCCACTTT,CASSQRWADNSPLHF
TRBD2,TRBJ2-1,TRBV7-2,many,TGTGCCAGCAGCCTCGGGACTAGCGGTAATGAGCAGTTCTTC,CASSLGTSGNEQFF
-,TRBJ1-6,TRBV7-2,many,TGTGCCAGCAGCTCCAGGCAGACCAATTCACCCCTCCACTTT,CASSSRQTNSPLHF
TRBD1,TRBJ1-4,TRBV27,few,TGTGCCAGCAGTTGGGGGACAGGGGGATTTGAAAAACTGTTTTTT,CASSWGTGGFEKLFF
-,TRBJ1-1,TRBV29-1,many,TGCAGCGTTCTTGGGGGCAGAGGAACTGAAGCTTTCTTT,CSVLGGRGTEAFF
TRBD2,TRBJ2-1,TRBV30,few,TGTGCCTGGAGTGGGACTAGCTCCTACAATGAGCAGTTCTTC,CAWSGTSSYNEQFF
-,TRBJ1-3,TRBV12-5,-,TGTGCTAGTGCCCTGGAGGGGGTTTACTCTGGAAACACCATATATTTT,CASALEGVYSGNTIYF
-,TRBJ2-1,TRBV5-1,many,TGCGCCAGCAGCTTTGGAGGGTCCTACAATGAGCAGTTCTTC,CASSFGGSYNEQFF
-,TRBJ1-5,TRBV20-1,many,TGCAGTGCTGGCCGGGGGGGACCGGGGGGCAATCAGCCCCAGCATTTT,CSAGRGGPGGNQPQHF
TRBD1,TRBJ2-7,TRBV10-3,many,TGTGCCATCAGCCCGGGACAGGGGGCATTCGGCAACGAGCAGTACTTC,CAISPGQGAFGNEQYF
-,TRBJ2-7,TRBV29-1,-,TGCAGCGTCTTACTAACCGGGCCCACCTACGAGCAGTACTTC,CSVLLTGPTYEQYF
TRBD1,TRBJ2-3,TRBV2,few,TGTGCCAGCAGTGAAAGGGGGCCCGCTACGCAGTATTTT,CASSERGPATQYF
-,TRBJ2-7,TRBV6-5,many,TGTGCCAGCAGTTACTCGTATTCCTACGAGCAGTACTTC,CASSYSYSYEQYF
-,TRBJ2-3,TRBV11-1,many,TGTGCCAGCAGCTCTTGGACAGGCACAGATACGCAGTATTTT,CASSSWTGTDTQYF
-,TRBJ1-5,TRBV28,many,TGTGCCAGCAGTCCGGACAGCTCGTTGGAGCCCCAGCATTTT,CASSPDSSLEPQHF
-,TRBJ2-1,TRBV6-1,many,TGTGCCAGCACGGTACGGGGTCCAGGACCGTACAATGAGCAGTTCTTC,CASTVRGPGPYNEQFF
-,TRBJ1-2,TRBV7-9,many,TGTGCCATCGAGATAGCCCAAACCCCTAACTATGGCTACACCTTC,CAIEIAQTPNYGYTF
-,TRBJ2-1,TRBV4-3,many,TGCGCCAGCAGCCAATCGGTTTACAATGAGCAGTTCTTC,CASSQSVYNEQFF
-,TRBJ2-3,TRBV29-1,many,TGCAGCGTTGAAGGGGATCGGGACACCGGCACAGATACGCAGTATTTT,CSVEGDRDTGTDTQYF
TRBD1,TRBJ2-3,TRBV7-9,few,TGTGCCAGCAGCTCCTTATTAGGACAGGGCCATACGCAGTATTTT,CASSSLLGQGHTQYF
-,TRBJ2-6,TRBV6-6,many,TGTGCCATCCGAATTATAGGCAATTCTGGGGCCAACGTCCTGACTTTC,CAIRIIGNSGANVLTF
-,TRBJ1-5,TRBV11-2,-,TGTGCCAGCAGCTTTATTGGGATGAATCAGCCCCAGCATTTT,CASSFIGMNQPQHF
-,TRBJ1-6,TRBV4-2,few,TGTGCCAGCAGCCAAGAGCTCGGGTATAATTCACCCCTCCACTTT,CASSQELGYNSPLHF
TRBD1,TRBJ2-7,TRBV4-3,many,TGCGCCAGCAGCCAAGATCCGGGACAGCCCTTCAACGAGCAGTACTTC,CASSQDPGQPFNEQYF